The present entry profiles one T cell receptor (beta chain) with its context. Its antigen is still unknown. These data are taken from a study of T cell responses to AZD1222 COVID-19 vaccine. Regarding the study as a whole: Among the donors, most were white British and more were female, and clonal diversity was possibly underestimated. Just 5 or 6 AZD1222 recipients tested seropositive at baseline.

Sequencing used immunoSEQ multiplex PCR; TCRdb keeps in-frame clones, though not all of them. The sample carries about 180,000 clones, roughly 94% recorded once. The germline V gene encodes CDR1 MNHNY and CDR2 SVGAGI (reference sequence). V was shortened by 2 bases and J by 3 bases, with 14 bases between the two germline ends. The CDR3 extends over 16 amino acids. This receptor was obtained from an adult who received the AZD1222 COVID-19 vaccine. V is TRBV6-6 and J is TRBJ1-5, with D perhaps matching TRBD1 (6 bases). The specimen was peripheral blood, collected 28 days after the second AZD1222 dose. The CDR3 sequence: CASSYPLTGDNQPQHF. CDR3 coding DNA: TGTGCCAGCAGTTACCCCCTGACAGGTGACAATCAGCCCCAGCATTTT.